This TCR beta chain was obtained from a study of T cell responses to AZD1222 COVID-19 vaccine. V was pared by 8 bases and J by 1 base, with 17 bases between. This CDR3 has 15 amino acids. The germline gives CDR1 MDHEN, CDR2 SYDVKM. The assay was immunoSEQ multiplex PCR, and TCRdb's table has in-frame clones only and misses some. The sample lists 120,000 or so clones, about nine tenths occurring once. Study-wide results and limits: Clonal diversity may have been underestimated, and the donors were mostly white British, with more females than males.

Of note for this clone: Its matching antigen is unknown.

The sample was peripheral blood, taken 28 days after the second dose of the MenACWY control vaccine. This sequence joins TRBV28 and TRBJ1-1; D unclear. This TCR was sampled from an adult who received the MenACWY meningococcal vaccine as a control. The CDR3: CASGGSETRNTEAFF. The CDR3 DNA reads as TGTGCCAGCGGAGGGTCCGAAACGAGGAACACTGAAGCTTTCTTT.